Listed here are 14 T cell receptor beta chains from one sample, sequenced in a study of beta chain features in type 1 diabetes. Expressed TCRB transcripts were sequenced after all isolated RNA was converted to cDNA. This table comes from immunoSEQ multiplex PCR, and its TCRdb copy is limited to in-frame clones, with some not included. The table has 350,000 or so clones, around 20% seen once. The sequenced material came from naive CD4+ T cells from blood. All receptors derive from a woman younger than 30 in good health.

There are a few counts of this clone. The chain combines TRBV6-6 with TRBJ1-5; 7 bases agree with TRBD1. CDR3 length: 13 residues. Germline CDR1 reads MNHNY; CDR2 reads SVGAGI (reference sequence). Trimming at V came to 6 bases and at J to 4 bases, leaving 3 bases not matched to a gene. This CDR3 reads CASRRQGNQPQHF. In DNA form, the CDR3 reads TGTGCCAGCAGAAGACAGGGAAATCAGCCCCAGCATTTT.

The chain couples TRBV9 to TRBJ1-2; no clear D gene. Per the germline V gene, CDR1 is SGDLS and CDR2 is YYNGEE. The CDR3 runs 13 residues. V lost 0 bases and J 8 bases, leaving 11 bases between the germline ends. The chain's CDR3 is CASSVAREGGYTF. Written as DNA, the CDR3 is TGTGCCAGCAGCGTAGCGCGGGAGGGCGGCTACACCTTC.

This chain uses TRBV18 with TRBJ2-5; possibly TRBD1 for D (5 bases). V lost 6 bases and J lost 2, with 13 bases in between. From germline, CDR1 is KGHSH and CDR2 LQKENI. This CDR3 comprises 14 residues. CDR3 region: CASSLGRGQETQYF. Here the CDR3 DNA reads TGTGCCAGCTCGCTCGGAAGGGGACAAGAGACCCAGTACTTC. Complete variable domain (other parts from reference TRBV18 and TRBJ2-5): NAGVMQNPRHLVRRRGQEARLRCSPMKGHSHVYWYRQLPEEGLKFMVYLQKENIIDESGMPKERFSAEFPKEGPSILRIQQVVRGDSAAYFCASSLGRGQETQYFGPGTRLLVL.

This chain connects TRBV6-6 to TRBJ2-7, with 10 bases that match TRBD2. V dropped 0 bases and J dropped 7; count of bases not matched to a gene: 6. Germline CDR1 reads MNHNY; CDR2 reads SVGAGI (reference sequence). The CDR3 extends over 15 amino acids. DNA of the CDR3: TGTGCCAGCAGTTACTCTAGCGGGGGGCCGGGGGAGCAGTACTTC. Its protein is CASSYSSGGPGEQYF.

The chain has TRBV2 and TRBJ1-5; D gene unclear. The V end lost 5 bases, the J end lost 4 bases, and 12 bases lay between the germline ends. Looked up from germline, CDR1 is SNHLY and CDR2 is FYNNEI. The CDR3 spans 14 residues. CDR3 sequence: CASSSVVANQPQHF. DNA for the CDR3: TGTGCCAGCAGTAGTGTCGTAGCGAATCAGCCCCAGCATTTT.

This clone was counted only a few times. The chain employs TRBV2 and TRBJ2-7; 10 bases line up with TRBD2. J gave up 2 bases and V 2 bases, and 9 bases lay outside the gene matches. The length of the CDR3 is 17 residues. Germline V gene data show CDR1 as SNHLY and CDR2 as FYNNEI. In DNA form, the CDR3 reads TGTGCCAGCAGTGAAAGAGGGCTAGCGGGGGTGACCTACGAGCAGTACTTC. Encoded protein: CASSERGLAGVTYEQYF.

The chain has TRBV9 and TRBJ2-3, with 10 bases fitting TRBD1. Germline V gene sequence: CDR1 SGDLS, CDR2 YYNGEE. CDR3 length equals 19 residues. The V and J ends lost 0 bases and 1 base, in that order; junction bases with no gene match: 11. The CDR3 nucleotides read TGTGCCAGCAGCGTAGTCGCCCGACAGGGGGCGCGTGGCACAGATACGCAGTATTTT. It is translated as CASSVVARQGARGTDTQYF.

The chain has TRBV7-8 and TRBJ2-1, with 8 bases that match TRBD2. V was clipped by 5 bases and J by 2 bases; unmatched bases: 5. The CDR3 has 15 amino acids. Germline CDR1 and CDR2: SGHVS and FQNEAQ. CDR3 protein: CASSPQREPYNEQFF. CDR3 nucleotide sequence: TGTGCCAGCAGCCCCCAGCGGGAGCCCTACAATGAGCAGTTCTTC.

This clone was observed a few times. The chain recombines TRBV2 with TRBJ1-2, with 12 bases fitting TRBD1. V was clipped by 6 bases and J by 6 bases; unmatched bases: 5. The CDR3 length is 14 residues. Germline V gene data show CDR1 as SNHLY and CDR2 as FYNNEI. The CDR3 coding sequence is TGTGCCAGCAGAGGGGACAGGGGGCATCATGGCTACACCTTC. Its translation is CASRGDRGHHGYTF.

This chain connects TRBV25-1 to TRBJ1-2; D unresolved. Trimming cost V 3 bases and J 8 bases, with 7 bases left between them. The V gene's germline CDR1 is MGHDK and CDR2 SYGVNS. This CDR3 has 11 amino acids. CDR3 amino acids: CASSEGGGYTF. The CDR3 nucleotides read TGTGCCAGCAGTGAGGGAGGAGGCTACACCTTC.

This clone was seen a few times. This chain connects TRBV14 to TRBJ2-1; 10 bases are shared with TRBD2. CDR3 length equals 15 residues. From germline, CDR1 is SGHDN and CDR2 FVKESK. The V gene end was trimmed by 5 bases and the J gene end by 7 bases; junction bases not matched to a gene: 8. The CDR3 nucleotides read TGTGCCAGCAGCTCTCTAGCGGGAGTGAAAAATGAGCAGTTCTTC. This sequence encodes CASSSLAGVKNEQFF.

This clone has only a few counts. CDR3 region: CAWSADSVSYEQYF. The CDR3 bases are TGTGCCTGGAGTGCCGACTCAGTCTCCTACGAGCAGTACTTC. The chain has TRBV30 and TRBJ2-7; D is unresolved. The CDR3 runs 14 residues. Germline CDR1 is GTSNPN and CDR2 is SVGIG (reference sequence). The V and J ends lost 1 base and 0 bases respectively, with 10 bases between them.

This clone was counted a few times. The chain links TRBV7-8 to TRBJ1-1; no firm D call. CDR3 size: 12 residues. CDR1 is SGHVS, CDR2 FQNEAQ, per germline. V lost 3 bases and J lost 5, with 7 bases in between. Here the CDR3 DNA reads TGTGCCAGCAGCTTTAGCGGAACTGAAGCTTTCTTT. Its translation: CASSFSGTEAFF.

V usage is TRBV6-6 and J usage is TRBJ1-2; D might be TRBD1 (6 bases). Trimming left V 7 bases short and J 2 bases short, with 14 bases between. This CDR3 contains 14 residues. In germline, CDR1 is MNHNY, CDR2 SVGAGI (reference sequence). CDR3 DNA sequence: TGTGCCAGCATCTTGGACAGCTCAAACTATGGCTACACCTTC. Protein product: CASILDSSNYGYTF.